This TCR beta chain was captured in a study of T cell changes during pregnancy in multiple sclerosis. Trimming cost V 0 bases and J 1 base, with 21 bases left between them. The CDR3 totals 19 residues. CDR1 LNHNV and CDR2 YYDKDF come from the germline V gene (reference sequence). The assay was immunoSEQ multiplex PCR, and TCRdb's table has in-frame clones only and misses some. Among tens of thousands of clones listed, roughly 90% were seen once. The chain couples TRBV15 to TRBJ2-5; TRBD2 might be the D (5 bases). The TCR sequence derives from a female donor with multiple sclerosis, enrolled in a pregnancy study. This material consisted of CD8+ T cells from peripheral blood mononuclear cells, taken before pregnancy. CDR3 sequence reads: CATSRDVGNQREPQETQYF. The DNA of the CDR3 is TGTGCCACCAGCAGAGATGTCGGAAACCAACGGGAACCCCAAGAGACCCAGTACTTC.